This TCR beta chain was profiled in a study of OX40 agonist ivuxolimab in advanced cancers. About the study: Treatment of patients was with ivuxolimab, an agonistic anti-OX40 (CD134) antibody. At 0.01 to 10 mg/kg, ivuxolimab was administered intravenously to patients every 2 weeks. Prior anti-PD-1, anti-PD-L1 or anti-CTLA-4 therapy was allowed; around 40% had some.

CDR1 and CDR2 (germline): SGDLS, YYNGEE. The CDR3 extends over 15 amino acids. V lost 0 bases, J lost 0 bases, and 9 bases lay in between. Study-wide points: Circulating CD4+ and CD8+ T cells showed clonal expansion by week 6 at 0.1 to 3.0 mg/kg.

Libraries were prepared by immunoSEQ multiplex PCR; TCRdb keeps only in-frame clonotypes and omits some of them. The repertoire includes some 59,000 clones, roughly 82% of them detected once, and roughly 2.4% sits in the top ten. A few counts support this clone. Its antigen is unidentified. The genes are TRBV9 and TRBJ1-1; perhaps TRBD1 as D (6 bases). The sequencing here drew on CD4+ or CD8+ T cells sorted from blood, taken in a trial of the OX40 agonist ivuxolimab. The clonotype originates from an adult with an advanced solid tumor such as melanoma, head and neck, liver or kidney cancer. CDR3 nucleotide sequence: TGTGCCAGCAGCGTAGAAGGGACAATGAACACTGAAGCTTTCTTT. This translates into CASSVEGTMNTEAFF.